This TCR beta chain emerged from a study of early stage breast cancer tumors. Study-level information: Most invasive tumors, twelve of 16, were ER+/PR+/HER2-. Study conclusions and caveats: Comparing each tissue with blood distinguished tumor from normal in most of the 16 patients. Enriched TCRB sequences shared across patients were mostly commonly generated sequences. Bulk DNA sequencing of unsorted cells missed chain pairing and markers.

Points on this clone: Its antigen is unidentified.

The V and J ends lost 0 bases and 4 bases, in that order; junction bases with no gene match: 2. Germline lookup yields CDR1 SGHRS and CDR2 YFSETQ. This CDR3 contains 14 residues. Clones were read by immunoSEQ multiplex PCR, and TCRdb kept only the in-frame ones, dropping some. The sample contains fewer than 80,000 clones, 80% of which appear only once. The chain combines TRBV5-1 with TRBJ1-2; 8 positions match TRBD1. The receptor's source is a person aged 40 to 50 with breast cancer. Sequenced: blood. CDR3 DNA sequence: TGCGCCAGCAGCTTGGACAGGGGGGTCTATGGCTACACCTTC. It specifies CASSLDRGVYGYTF.